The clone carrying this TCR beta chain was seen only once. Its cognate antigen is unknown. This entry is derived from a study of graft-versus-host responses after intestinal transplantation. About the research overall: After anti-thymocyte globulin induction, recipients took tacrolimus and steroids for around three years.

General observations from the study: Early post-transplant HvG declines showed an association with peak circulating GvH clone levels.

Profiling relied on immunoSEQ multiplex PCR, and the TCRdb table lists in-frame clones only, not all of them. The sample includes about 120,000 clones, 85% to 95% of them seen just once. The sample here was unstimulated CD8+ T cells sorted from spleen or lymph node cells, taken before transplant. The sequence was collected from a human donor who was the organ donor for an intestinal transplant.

CDR3 sequence: CASSVDQDGFNYGYTF. CDR3 in DNA: TGTGCCAGCAGCGTCGATCAGGACGGGTTTAACTATGGCTACACCTTC. The chain joins TRBV9 to TRBJ1-2, with D unresolved. Germline loops: CDR1 SGDLS, CDR2 YYNGEE. The CDR3 runs to 16 residues. V lost 2 bases and J lost 1, with 15 bases in between.